This T cell receptor (beta chain) comes out of a study of OX40 agonist ivuxolimab in advanced cancers. Study-level points and caveats: Expansion of clones was among the lowest in partial responders at 0.1-3.0 mg/kg.

Patients who had autoimmune disease history or got systemic immunosuppression were left out. Measured with immunoSEQ multiplex PCR; TCRdb has only the in-frame clones, and not every one. The table records around 70,000 clones, approximately 80% of them present only once. Concerning this clone: Its antigen is currently unknown.

Trimming cost V 1 base and J 5 bases, with 18 bases left between them. CDR1 and CDR2 (germline): LGHNA, YSLEER. This CDR3 has 16 residues. The source material was CD4+ or CD8+ T cells sorted from blood, sampled in a trial of the OX40 agonist ivuxolimab. The chain couples TRBV4-3 to TRBJ2-7; TRBD1 or TRBD2 may be the D gene (5 bases each). This sequence was found in an adult with an advanced solid tumor such as melanoma, head and neck, liver or kidney cancer. In DNA form, the CDR3 reads TGCGCCAGCAGCCAAGGTACGCAGGGAGTTTTCCACGAGCAGTACTTC. Residues: CASSQGTQGVFHEQYF.